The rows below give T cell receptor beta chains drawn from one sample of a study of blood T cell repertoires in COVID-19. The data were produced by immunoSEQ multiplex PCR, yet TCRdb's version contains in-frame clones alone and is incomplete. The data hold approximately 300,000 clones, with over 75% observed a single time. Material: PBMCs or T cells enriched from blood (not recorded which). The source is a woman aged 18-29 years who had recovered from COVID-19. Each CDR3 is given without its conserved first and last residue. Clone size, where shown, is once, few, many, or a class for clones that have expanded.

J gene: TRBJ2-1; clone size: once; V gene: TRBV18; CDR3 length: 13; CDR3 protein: ASSPLKSSYNEQF
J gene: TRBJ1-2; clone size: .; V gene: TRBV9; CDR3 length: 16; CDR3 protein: ASSVAGTTSQAFYGYT
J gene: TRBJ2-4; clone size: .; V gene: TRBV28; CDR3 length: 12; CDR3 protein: ASSQGTPQNIQY
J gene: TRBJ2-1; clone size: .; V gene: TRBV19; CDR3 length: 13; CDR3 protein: ASSIAVPSYNEQF
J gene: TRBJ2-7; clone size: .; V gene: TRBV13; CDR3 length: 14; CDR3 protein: ASSPKRTSGSYEQY
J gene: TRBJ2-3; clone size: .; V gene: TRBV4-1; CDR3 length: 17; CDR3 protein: ASSQPPGLAGGPTDTQY
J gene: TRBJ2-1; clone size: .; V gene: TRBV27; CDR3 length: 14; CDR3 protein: ASSFGWEPSYNEQF
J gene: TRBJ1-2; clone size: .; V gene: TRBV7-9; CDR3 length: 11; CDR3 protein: ASPRQGDYGYT
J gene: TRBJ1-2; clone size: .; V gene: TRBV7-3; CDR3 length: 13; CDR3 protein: ASSFGPRGNYGYT
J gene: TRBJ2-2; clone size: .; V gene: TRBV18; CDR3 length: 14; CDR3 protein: ASSSRQGSDTGELF
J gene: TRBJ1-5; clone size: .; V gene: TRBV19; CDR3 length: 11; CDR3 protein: ASSTISNQPQH
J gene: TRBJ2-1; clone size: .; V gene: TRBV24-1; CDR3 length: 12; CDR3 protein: ATSDPRGVNEQF
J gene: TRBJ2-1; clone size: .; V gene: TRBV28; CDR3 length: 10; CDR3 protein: ASRLLDNEQF
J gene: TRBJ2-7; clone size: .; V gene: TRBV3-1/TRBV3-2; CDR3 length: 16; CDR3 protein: ASSQVWAGGTSFYEQY
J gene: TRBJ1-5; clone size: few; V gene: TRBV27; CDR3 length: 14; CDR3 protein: ASSPGQGSRNQPQH
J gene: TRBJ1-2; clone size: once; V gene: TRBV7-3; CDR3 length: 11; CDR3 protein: ASSFSGSSGYT
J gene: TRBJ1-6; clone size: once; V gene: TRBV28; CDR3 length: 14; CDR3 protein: ASSSGERSYNSPLH